One sample yielded the 32 T cell receptor beta chains listed below, sequenced in a study of blood T cell repertoires in COVID-19. Sequenced by immunoSEQ multiplex PCR; TCRdb stores in-frame clones only, minus some. The sample carries more than 300,000 clones, roughly 90% recorded once. Material: peripheral blood. These receptor sequences come from a woman aged 70-85 years with COVID-19, enrolled during active disease.

This rearrangement joins TRBV3-1 (or the pseudogene TRBV3-2) to TRBJ1-3; D is unclear. V lost 0 bases, J lost 4 bases, and 10 bases lay in between. Germline V gene lookup returns CDR1 LGHDT and CDR2 YNNKEL (reference sequence). The CDR3 covers 15 residues. The CDR3 DNA reads as TGTGCCAGCAGCCAAGAGCGGAGCCCAGGAAACACCATATATTTT. Its translation: CASSQERSPGNTIYF.

V usage is TRBV3-1 (or the pseudogene TRBV3-2) and J usage is TRBJ1-2, with TRBD1 as a possible D gene (6 bases). The CDR3 length is 14 residues. Germline V gene data show CDR1 as LGHDT and CDR2 as YNNKEL (reference sequence). V was cut by 4 bases and J by 3 bases, with 12 bases left in between. Here the CDR3 DNA reads TGTGCCAGCAGCCTAGGACAGCCCCACTATGGCTACACCTTC. Protein: CASSLGQPHYGYTF.

The V call is TRBV6-2 or TRBV6-3, the J call TRBJ1-2; D perhaps matches TRBD1 (5 bases). V was clipped by 6 bases and J by 2 bases, with 22 bases between them. Germline CDR1 reads MNHEY; CDR2 reads SVGEGT. The CDR3 is 17 amino acids. Here the CDR3 DNA reads TGTGCCAGCAGCCTAATCAGGGTCGAGAGCTCAAACTATGGCTACACCTTC. This sequence encodes CASSLIRVESSNYGYTF.

The chain carries TRBV7-9 and TRBJ2-1, with 13 positions matching TRBD2. The germline gives CDR1 SEHNR, CDR2 FQNEAQ (reference sequence). The V and J ends lost 4 bases and 7 bases, in that order; junction bases with no gene match: 7. The CDR3 length is 16 residues. For the CDR3, the DNA is TGTGCCAGCAGCTCTGGGACTAGCGGGGCCATAAATGAGCAGTTCTTC. This sequence encodes CASSSGTSGAINEQFF.

The chain joins TRBV5-1 to TRBJ2-1; 9 positions match TRBD2. The CDR3 runs 15 residues. Germline values: CDR1 SGHRS, CDR2 YFSETQ. The V and J ends lost 4 bases and 5 bases, in that order; junction bases with no gene match: 7. This CDR3 reads CASSLRRGGDNEQFF. The CDR3 DNA is TGCGCCAGCAGCCTGAGGCGGGGGGGAGACAATGAGCAGTTCTTC.

This clone was observed a handful of times. The rearrangement uses TRBV19 and TRBJ2-3; 9 bases match TRBD1. The CDR3 covers 15 residues. J gave up 3 bases and V 5 bases, and 6 bases lay outside the gene matches. Germline loops: CDR1 LNHDA, CDR2 SQIVND (reference sequence). CDR3 sequence: CASSYSGTGTDTQYF. The CDR3 DNA sequence: TGTGCCAGTAGTTACTCCGGGACAGGGACAGATACGCAGTATTTT.

The genes are TRBV2 and TRBJ1-5; D is unclear. V was clipped by 8 bases and J by 0 bases, with 11 bases between them. CDR1 and CDR2 from the germline V gene are SNHLY and FYNNEI. The CDR3 is made up of 14 amino acids. The DNA of the CDR3 is TGTGCCAGCGGCCCAGCGATTAGCAATCAGCCCCAGCATTTT. It codes for CASGPAISNQPQHF.

V usage is TRBV19 and J usage is TRBJ1-2, with D unresolved. The V gene's germline CDR1 is LNHDA and CDR2 SQIVND (reference sequence). Trimming pared 3 bases from V and 3 bases from J, leaving 14 bases between. CDR3 length: 15 amino acids. CDR3 nucleotides: TGTGCCAGTAGTATTTCAGTGGGCTCGGACTATGGCTACACCTTC. Translation gives CASSISVGSDYGYTF.

The chain is built from TRBV21-1 and TRBJ2-7; TRBD1 is taken as the D call from the table, unchecked against the DNA. TRBV21-1 constitutes a pseudogene. CDR3 length equals 15 residues. The CDR3 coding sequence is TGTGCCAGCAGCAAATCACTAAGACAGGCCTACGAGCAGTACTTC. Its translation is CASSKSLRQAYEQYF.

The chain employs TRBV7-9 and TRBJ1-4; 10 nucleotides line up with TRBD1. This CDR3 spans 15 amino acids. Trimming at V came to 5 bases and at J to 6 bases, leaving 6 bases not matched to a gene. Germline V gives CDR1 SEHNR, CDR2 FQNEAQ (reference sequence). The CDR3 sequence is CASSTRQGAHEKLFF. The CDR3 coding sequence is TGTGCCAGCAGCACTCGACAGGGGGCGCATGAAAAACTGTTTTTT.

The chain recombines TRBV7-2 with TRBJ2-3; TRBD2 matches at 12 bases. This CDR3 is 18 amino acids long. The germline V gene has CDR1 SGHTA and CDR2 FQGNSA. V lost 5 bases and J lost 5; bases outside the gene matches: 14. CDR3 coding DNA: TGTGCCAGCAGCCCGCTCACTAGCGGGGGGCCTTTCAGAGATACGCAGTATTTT. Its translation: CASSPLTSGGPFRDTQYF.

This clone showed up just once. The chain links TRBV5-1 to TRBJ2-6; weak D call: TRBD2 (6 bases). The CDR3 spans 15 residues. Trimming took off 7 bases at V and 2 bases at J, with 13 bases between the two ends. Germline V gene data show CDR1 as SGHRS and CDR2 as YFSETQ. The CDR3 DNA follows: TGCGCCAGCTGGGCGGGGCAGCCTGGGGCCAACGTCCTGACTTTC. It is translated as CASWAGQPGANVLTF.

CDR3: CASSLGNSGVFLRHGYTF. In nucleotides, the CDR3 is TGTGCCAGCAGCTTGGGGAACTCAGGGGTATTTCTACGGCATGGCTACACCTTC. V usage is TRBV7-2 and J usage is TRBJ1-2, with D possibly being TRBD1 (6 bases). Between the trimmed V and J ends, which lost 3 bases and 6 bases, there was a span of 26 bases. Germline V CDR1 and CDR2: SGHTA, FQGNSA. The CDR3 totals 18 residues.

This clone was seen a few times. V gene TRBV28 combines with J gene TRBJ1-6; tentatively, D is TRBD1 (6 bases). V gave up 6 bases and J gave up 9 bases, with 15 bases separating them. The CDR3 consists of 14 residues. Per the germline V gene, CDR1 is MDHEN and CDR2 is SYDVKM. The DNA of the CDR3 is TGTGCCAGCAGCTGGACAGCCTCTAGTTCACCCCTCCACTTT. This gives the protein CASSWTASSSPLHF.

The V gene is TRBV5-1, the J gene TRBJ2-2; 8 nucleotides match TRBD2. The CDR3 contains 15 residues. Per germline, CDR1 SGHRS and CDR2 YFSETQ. J lost 2 bases, V lost 2 bases, and 2 bases had no gene match. DNA of the CDR3: TGCGCCAGCAGCTTTGCGGGGGGAAACACCGGGGAGCTGTTTTTT. Translating it yields CASSFAGGNTGELFF.

The V gene is TRBV7-2, the J gene TRBJ2-5; 13 positions agree with TRBD2. The CDR3 is made up of 15 amino acids. Unmatched junction bases numbered 8, after V lost 5 bases and J lost 8 bases. The germline CDR1 and CDR2 sequences are SGHTA and FQGNSA. This chain's CDR3 is CASSLRTSGGNTQYF. The CDR3 bases are TGTGCCAGCAGCCTACGGACTAGCGGGGGTAATACCCAGTACTTC.

This clone was counted a single time. This chain links TRBV27 with TRBJ2-1; tentative D call: TRBD1 (6 bases). Germline lookup yields CDR1 MNHEY and CDR2 SMNVEV (reference sequence). V was pared by 8 bases and J by 8 bases, with 25 bases between. CDR3 size: 16 residues. The CDR3 here is CASSIAPYREMDEQFF. CDR3 DNA: TGTGCCAGCTCCATCGCCCCCTACAGGGAGATGGATGAGCAGTTCTTC.

The chain uses TRBV10-3 and TRBJ1-3; TRBD1 matches at 8 bases. In germline, CDR1 is ENHRY, CDR2 SYGVKD. CDR3 length: 15 amino acids. Trimming removed 2 bases from V and 2 bases from J; junction bases left unmatched: 2. CDR3 nucleotides: TGTGCCATCAGTGAGACGACAGGGGCTGGAAACACCATATATTTT. This sequence encodes CAISETTGAGNTIYF.

The sample holds a few counts of this clone. This chain uses TRBV19 with TRBJ1-2; D uncertain. The V end was cut by 4 bases, the J end by 7 bases, with 10 bases between. The CDR3 extends over 12 amino acids. Per germline, CDR1 LNHDA and CDR2 SQIVND (reference sequence). CDR3 amino acids: CASSTHSTGYTF. The CDR3 DNA reads TGTGCCAGTAGTACACACAGTACTGGCTACACCTTC.

This clone is a singleton in its sample. The chain has TRBV27 and TRBJ2-1, with TRBD2 matching 7 bases. This CDR3 is 14 amino acids long. In germline, CDR1 is MNHEY, CDR2 SMNVEV (reference sequence). The junction had 9 bases not matched to a gene; V was cut back by 3 bases and J by 10 bases. CDR3 in amino acids: CASSLAGVLGEQFF. CDR3 bases: TGTGCCAGCAGTTTGGCGGGGGTCCTCGGGGAGCAGTTCTTC.

The chain uses TRBV7-9 and TRBJ1-2; TRBD1 matches 8 bases. V lost 0 bases to trimming and J lost 5 bases; unmatched junction nucleotides: 2. The CDR3 contains 14 residues. The V gene's germline CDR1 is SEHNR and CDR2 FQNEAQ (reference sequence). CDR3 sequence: CASSLAQGGYGYTF. Here the CDR3 DNA reads TGTGCCAGCAGCTTAGCACAGGGGGGATATGGCTACACCTTC.

The chain couples TRBV14 to TRBJ1-2; TRBD1 aligns across 7 bases. The germline V gene has CDR1 SGHDN and CDR2 FVKESK. CDR3 length: 15 residues. The V and J ends lost 1 base and 3 bases, in that order; junction bases with no gene match: 5. CDR3 sequence (DNA): TGTGCCAGCAGCCAAGTCTCCGGGACAGACTATGGCTACACCTTC. The encoded protein is CASSQVSGTDYGYTF.

The chain carries TRBV6-4 and TRBJ2-2; 11 positions match TRBD1. The CDR3 covers 14 residues. The germline CDR1 and CDR2 sequences are MRHNA and SNTAGT. Trimming removed 10 bases from V and 2 bases from J; junction bases left unmatched: 3. DNA for the CDR3: TGTGCCACCGGACAGGGGGCTAACACCGGGGAGCTGTTTTTT. Translation gives CATGQGANTGELFF.

CDR3 region: CASRIQGYNTEAFF. As DNA, the CDR3 is TGTGCCAGCAGGATACAGGGTTATAACACTGAAGCTTTCTTT. This sequence joins TRBV28 and TRBJ1-1; D may be TRBD1 (6 bases). V was pared by 6 bases and J by 2 bases, with 13 bases between. This CDR3 comprises 14 residues. The germline V gene has CDR1 MDHEN and CDR2 SYDVKM.

J is TRBJ1-2 and V is TRBV19, with TRBD1 as a possible D gene (6 bases). The CDR3 consists of 16 residues. Trimming took 5 bases from V and 2 from J, leaving 18 bases between them. Per the germline V gene, CDR1 is LNHDA and CDR2 is SQIVND (reference sequence). The CDR3 nucleotides are TGTGCCAGTAGTGAGAGAGGCCCCAGGGGAAACTATGGCTACACCTTC. This encodes CASSERGPRGNYGYTF.

This clone was detected once. The chain uses TRBV7-2 and TRBJ2-5, with 10 bases identical to TRBD2. The V gene end was trimmed by 0 bases and the J gene end by 4 bases; junction bases not matched to a gene: 5. CDR1 SGHTA and CDR2 FQGNSA come from the germline V gene. The CDR3 totals 16 residues. The chain's CDR3 is CASSLALAGEIETQYF. CDR3 coding DNA: TGTGCCAGCAGCTTAGCTCTAGCGGGGGAGATAGAGACCCAGTACTTC.

J is TRBJ1-1 and V is TRBV7-8, with D possibly TRBD1 on 6 matching bases. The CDR3 runs to 15 residues. Germline V gives CDR1 SGHVS, CDR2 FQNEAQ. The V end was cut by 0 bases, the J end by 5 bases, with 13 bases between. The CDR3 bases are TGTGCCAGCAGCTTAGCCAGTCAGGGGAAGACTGAAGCTTTCTTT. The encoded protein is CASSLASQGKTEAFF.

This clone was picked up one time. This chain uses TRBV5-1 with TRBJ1-6; no reliable D call. The CDR3 covers 15 residues. V dropped 1 base and J dropped 0 bases, with 5 bases sitting between them. The germline V gene encodes CDR1 SGHRS and CDR2 YFSETQ. CDR3 sequence reads: CASSLSNSYNSPLHF. The DNA for the CDR3 is TGCGCCAGCAGCTTGAGCAACTCCTATAATTCACCCCTCCACTTT.

This chain links TRBV5-4 with TRBJ2-3, with D tentatively TRBD1 (6 bases). V shed 5 bases and J shed 2 bases, with 12 bases lying between them. Germline V gene data show CDR1 as SGHNT and CDR2 as YYREEE (reference sequence). CDR3 size: 14 residues. The CDR3 reads CASRGTSITDTQYF. CDR3 coding DNA: TGTGCCAGCAGGGGGACAAGTATCACAGATACGCAGTATTTT.

This clone was seen a single time. In the same sample, other DNA sequences code for this CDR3. This chain links TRBV27 with TRBJ1-2, with 11 bases fitting TRBD1. Germline loops: CDR1 MNHEY, CDR2 SMNVEV (reference sequence). The CDR3 extends over 14 amino acids. V was clipped by 3 bases and J by 7 bases; unmatched bases: 4. The CDR3 nucleotides read TGTGCCAGCAGTTTCTCCGGGACAGGGGGTGGCTACACCTTC. Amino acid sequence: CASSFSGTGGGYTF.

The V and J genes are TRBV5-4 and TRBJ1-2; 9 bases align to TRBD1. The germline CDR1 and CDR2 sequences are SGHNT and YYREEE (reference sequence). The CDR3 contains 13 residues. J was trimmed by 6 bases and V by 4 bases; bases with no gene match: 4. Written as DNA, the CDR3 is TGTGCCAGCAGCCCGTACAGGGGGCATGGCTACACCTTC. Protein sequence: CASSPYRGHGYTF. Supplemented by reference TRBV5-4 and TRBJ1-2, the full variable domain reads ETGVTQSPTHLIKTRGQQVTLRCSSQSGHNTVSWYQQALGQGPQFIFQYYREEENGRGNFPPRFSGLQFPNYSSELNVNALELDDSALYLCASSPYRGHGYTFGSGTRLTVV.

This clone was observed a single time. The chain couples TRBV11-2 to TRBJ2-7, with TRBD2 matching 11 bases. This CDR3 is 18 amino acids long. Germline V gene data show CDR1 as SGHAT and CDR2 as FQNNGV. J was trimmed by 7 bases and V by 1 base; bases with no gene match: 15. The CDR3: CASSLGSIGTSGYIEQYF. CDR3 nucleotides: TGTGCCAGCAGCTTAGGTTCCATCGGGACTAGCGGTTACATTGAGCAGTACTTC.